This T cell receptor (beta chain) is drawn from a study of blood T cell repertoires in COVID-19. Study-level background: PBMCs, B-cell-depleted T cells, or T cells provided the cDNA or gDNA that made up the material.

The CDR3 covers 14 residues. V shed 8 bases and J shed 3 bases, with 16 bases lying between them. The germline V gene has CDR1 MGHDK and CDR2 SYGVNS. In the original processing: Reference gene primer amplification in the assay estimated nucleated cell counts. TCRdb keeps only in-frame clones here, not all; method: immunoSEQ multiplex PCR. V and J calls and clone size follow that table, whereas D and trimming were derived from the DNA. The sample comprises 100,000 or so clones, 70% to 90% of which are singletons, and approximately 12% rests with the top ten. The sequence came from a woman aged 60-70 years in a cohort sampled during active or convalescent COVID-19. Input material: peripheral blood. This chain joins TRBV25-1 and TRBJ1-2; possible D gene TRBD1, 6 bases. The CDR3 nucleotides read TGTGCCAGCTCGGACAGCCGAAATGACTATGGCTACACCTTC. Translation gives CASSDSRNDYGYTF.